This T cell receptor (beta chain) was recovered during a study of shared clonotypes between healthy human individuals. Across the study: Each donor had three CD4 naive, three CD4 memory, two CD8 naive and one CD8 memory plate.

A few counts support this clone. Some clones are missing from TCRdb's copy, which holds only in-frame ones; the method was immunoSEQ multiplex PCR. The table includes some 1 million clones, roughly 75% detected once. Germline V gene data show CDR1 as SNHLY and CDR2 as FYNNEI. The length of the CDR3 is 13 residues. Trimming left V 5 bases short and J 5 bases short, with 9 bases between. The receptor comes from a man aged 18-30 years in good health. Material for sequencing was memory CD4+ T cells sorted from blood. Subset denoted: CD45RA-negative fraction. This chain uses TRBV2 with TRBJ2-2; weak D call: TRBD2 (6 bases). Written as DNA, the CDR3 is TGTGCCAGCAGTAGGGACTTGACCGGGGAGCTGTTTTTT. The encoded protein is CASSRDLTGELFF.